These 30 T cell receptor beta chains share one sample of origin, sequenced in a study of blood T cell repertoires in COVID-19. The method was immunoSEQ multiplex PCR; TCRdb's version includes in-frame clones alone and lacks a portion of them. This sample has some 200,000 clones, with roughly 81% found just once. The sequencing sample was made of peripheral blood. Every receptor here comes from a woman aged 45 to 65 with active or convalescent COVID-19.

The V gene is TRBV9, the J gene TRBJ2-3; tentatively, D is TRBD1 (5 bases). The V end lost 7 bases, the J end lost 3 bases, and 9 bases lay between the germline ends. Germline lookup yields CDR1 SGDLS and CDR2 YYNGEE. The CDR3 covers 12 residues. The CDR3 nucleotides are TGTGCCAGCCAGGGCCATACAGATACGCAGTATTTT. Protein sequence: CASQGHTDTQYF.

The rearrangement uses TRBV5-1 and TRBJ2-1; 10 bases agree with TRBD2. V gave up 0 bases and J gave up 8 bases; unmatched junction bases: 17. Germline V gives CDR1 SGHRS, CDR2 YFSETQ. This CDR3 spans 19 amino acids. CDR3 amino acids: CASSLGNSRASGSRDEQFF. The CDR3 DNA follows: TGCGCCAGCAGCTTGGGTAACTCGCGGGCTAGCGGGAGTCGGGATGAGCAGTTCTTC.

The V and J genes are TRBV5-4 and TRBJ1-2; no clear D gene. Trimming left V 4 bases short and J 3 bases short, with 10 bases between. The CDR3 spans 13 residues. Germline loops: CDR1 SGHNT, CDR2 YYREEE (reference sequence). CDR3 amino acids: CASSPRGDYGYTF. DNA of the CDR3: TGTGCCAGCAGCCCCCGGGGAGACTATGGCTACACCTTC.

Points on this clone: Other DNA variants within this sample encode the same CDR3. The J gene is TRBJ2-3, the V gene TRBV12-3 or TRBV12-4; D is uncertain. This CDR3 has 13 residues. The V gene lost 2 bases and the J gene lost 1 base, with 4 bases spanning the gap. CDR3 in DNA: TGTGCCAGCAGTTTACAGGGCACAGATACGCAGTATTTT. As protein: CASSLQGTDTQYF.

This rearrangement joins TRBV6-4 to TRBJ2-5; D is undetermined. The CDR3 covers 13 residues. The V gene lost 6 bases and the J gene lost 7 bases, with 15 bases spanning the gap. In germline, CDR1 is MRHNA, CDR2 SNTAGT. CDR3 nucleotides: TGTGCCAGCAGCGTCACTCCCTTCGGGACCCAGTACTTC. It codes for CASSVTPFGTQYF.

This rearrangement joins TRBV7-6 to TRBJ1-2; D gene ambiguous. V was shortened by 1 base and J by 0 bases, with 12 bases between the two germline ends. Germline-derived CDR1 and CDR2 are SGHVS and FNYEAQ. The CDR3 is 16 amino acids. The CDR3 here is CASSLGEFGTNYGYTF. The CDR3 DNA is TGTGCCAGCAGCTTAGGGGAGTTTGGTACTAACTATGGCTACACCTTC.

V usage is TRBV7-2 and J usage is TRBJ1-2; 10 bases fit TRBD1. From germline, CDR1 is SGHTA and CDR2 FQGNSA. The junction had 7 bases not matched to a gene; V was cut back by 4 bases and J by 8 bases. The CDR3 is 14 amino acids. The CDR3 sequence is CASSSGTGEGGYTF. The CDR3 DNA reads TGTGCCAGCAGCTCCGGGACAGGGGAAGGCGGCTACACCTTC.

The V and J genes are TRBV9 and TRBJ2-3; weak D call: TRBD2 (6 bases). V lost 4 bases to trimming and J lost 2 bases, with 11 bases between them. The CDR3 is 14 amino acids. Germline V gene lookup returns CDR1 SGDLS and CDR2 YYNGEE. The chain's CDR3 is CASSIGTFTDTQYF. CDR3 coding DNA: TGTGCCAGCAGCATCGGGACTTTCACAGATACGCAGTATTTT.

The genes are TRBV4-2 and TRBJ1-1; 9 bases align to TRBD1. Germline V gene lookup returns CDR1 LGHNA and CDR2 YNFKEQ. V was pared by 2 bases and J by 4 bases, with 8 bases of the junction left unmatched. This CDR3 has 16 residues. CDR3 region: CASSQSPGTGFTEAFF. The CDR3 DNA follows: TGTGCCAGCAGCCAATCCCCTGGGACAGGGTTCACTGAAGCTTTCTTT.

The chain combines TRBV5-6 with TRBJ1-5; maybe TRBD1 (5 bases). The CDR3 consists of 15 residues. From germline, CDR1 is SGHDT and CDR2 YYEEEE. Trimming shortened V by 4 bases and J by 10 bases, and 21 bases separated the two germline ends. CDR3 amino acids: CASSPRGTVAEPQHF. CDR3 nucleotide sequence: TGTGCCAGCAGCCCTCGCGGGACGGTGGCGGAACCCCAGCATTTT.

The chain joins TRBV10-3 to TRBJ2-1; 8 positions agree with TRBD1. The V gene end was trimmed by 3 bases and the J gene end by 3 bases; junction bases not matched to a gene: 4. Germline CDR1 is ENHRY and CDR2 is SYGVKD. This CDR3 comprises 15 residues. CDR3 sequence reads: CAISERTGLYNEQFF. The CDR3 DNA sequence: TGTGCCATCAGTGAAAGGACAGGGCTCTACAATGAGCAGTTCTTC.

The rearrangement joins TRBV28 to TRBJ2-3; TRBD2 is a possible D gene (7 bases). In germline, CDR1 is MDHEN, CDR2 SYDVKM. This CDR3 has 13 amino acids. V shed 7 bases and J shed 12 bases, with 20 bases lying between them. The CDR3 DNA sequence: TGTGCCAGCACCCAAGGGGGGGATCTTCGCCAGTATTTT. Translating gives CASTQGGDLRQYF. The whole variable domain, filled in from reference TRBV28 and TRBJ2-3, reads DVKVTQSSRYLVKRTGEKVFLECVQDMDHENMFWYRQDPGLGLRLIYFSYDVKMKEKGDIPEGYSVSREKKERFSLILESASTNQTSMYLCASTQGGDLRQYFGPGTRLTVL.

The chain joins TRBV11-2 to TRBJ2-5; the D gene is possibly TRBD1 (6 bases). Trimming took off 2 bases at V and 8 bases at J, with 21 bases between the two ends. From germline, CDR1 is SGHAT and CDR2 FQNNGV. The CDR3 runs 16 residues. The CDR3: CASSLRRVDSPGTQYF. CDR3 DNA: TGTGCCAGCAGCTTACGAAGGGTGGACAGCCCGGGAACCCAGTACTTC.

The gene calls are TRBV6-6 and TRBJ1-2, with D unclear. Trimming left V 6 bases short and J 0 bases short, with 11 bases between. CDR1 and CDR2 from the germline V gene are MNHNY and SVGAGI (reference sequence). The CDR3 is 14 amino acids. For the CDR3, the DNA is TGTGCCAGCAGCCGTGGAGTTCCTAACTATGGCTACACCTTC. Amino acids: CASSRGVPNYGYTF.

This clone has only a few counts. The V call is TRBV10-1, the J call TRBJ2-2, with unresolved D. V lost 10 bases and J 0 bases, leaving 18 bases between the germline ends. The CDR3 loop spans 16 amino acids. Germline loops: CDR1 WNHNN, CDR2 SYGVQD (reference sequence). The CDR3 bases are TGCGCCATCGAAAAACTGGCAGGCCCGAACACCGGGGAGCTGTTTTTT. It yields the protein CAIEKLAGPNTGELFF.

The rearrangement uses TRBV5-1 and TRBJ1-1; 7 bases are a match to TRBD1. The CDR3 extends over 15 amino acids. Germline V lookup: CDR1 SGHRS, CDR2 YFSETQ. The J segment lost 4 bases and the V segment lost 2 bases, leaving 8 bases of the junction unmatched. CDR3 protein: CASSLEASGGTEAFF. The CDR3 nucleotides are TGCGCCAGCAGCTTAGAAGCGTCAGGGGGCACTGAAGCTTTCTTT.

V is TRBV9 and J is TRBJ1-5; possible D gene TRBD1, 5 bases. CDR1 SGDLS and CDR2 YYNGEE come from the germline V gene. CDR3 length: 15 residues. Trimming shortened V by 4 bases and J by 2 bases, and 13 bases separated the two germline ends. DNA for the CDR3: TGTGCCAGCAGCCCGGGGGGAGGGGGCAATCAGCCCCAGCATTTT. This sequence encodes CASSPGGGGNQPQHF. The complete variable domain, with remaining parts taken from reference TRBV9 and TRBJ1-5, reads DSGVTQTPKHLITATGQRVTLRCSPRSGDLSVYWYQQSLDQGLQFLIQYYNGEERAKGNILERFSAQQFPDLHSELNLSSLELGDSALYFCASSPGGGGNQPQHFGDGTRLSIL.

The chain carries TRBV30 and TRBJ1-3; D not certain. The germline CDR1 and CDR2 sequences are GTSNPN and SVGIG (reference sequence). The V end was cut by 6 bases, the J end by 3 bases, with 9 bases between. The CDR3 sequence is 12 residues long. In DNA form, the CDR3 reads TGTGCCTGCTCCGGGTTTGGAAACACCATATATTTT. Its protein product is CACSGFGNTIYF.

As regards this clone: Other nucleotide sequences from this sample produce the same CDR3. This chain's CDR3 is CASSLGQNYGYTF. CDR3 bases: TGTGCCAGCAGCTTAGGTCAAAACTATGGCTACACCTTC. The V call is TRBV7-9, the J call TRBJ1-2; no clear D gene. V lost 1 base to trimming and J lost 2 bases, with 5 bases between them. CDR1 and CDR2 from the germline V gene are SEHNR and FQNEAQ (reference sequence). The CDR3 covers 13 residues.

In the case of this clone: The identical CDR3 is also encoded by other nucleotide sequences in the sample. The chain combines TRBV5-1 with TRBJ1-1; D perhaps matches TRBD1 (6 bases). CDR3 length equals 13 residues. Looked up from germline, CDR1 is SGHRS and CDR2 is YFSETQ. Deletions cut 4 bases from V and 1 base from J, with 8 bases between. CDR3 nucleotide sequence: TGCGCCAGCAGCGCGACAGGGAACACTGAAGCTTTCTTT. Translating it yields CASSATGNTEAFF.

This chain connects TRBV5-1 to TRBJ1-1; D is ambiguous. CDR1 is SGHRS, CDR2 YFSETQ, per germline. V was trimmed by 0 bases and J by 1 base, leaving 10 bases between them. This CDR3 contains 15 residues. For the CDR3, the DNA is TGCGCCAGCAGCTTGGCCCCGGGGAAGAACACTGAAGCTTTCTTT. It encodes CASSLAPGKNTEAFF.

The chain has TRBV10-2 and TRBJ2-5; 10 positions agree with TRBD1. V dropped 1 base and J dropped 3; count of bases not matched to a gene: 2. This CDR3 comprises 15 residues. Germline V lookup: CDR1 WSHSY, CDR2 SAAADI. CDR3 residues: CASSELGTGEETQYF. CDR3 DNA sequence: TGCGCCAGCAGTGAGTTGGGGACAGGGGAAGAGACCCAGTACTTC.

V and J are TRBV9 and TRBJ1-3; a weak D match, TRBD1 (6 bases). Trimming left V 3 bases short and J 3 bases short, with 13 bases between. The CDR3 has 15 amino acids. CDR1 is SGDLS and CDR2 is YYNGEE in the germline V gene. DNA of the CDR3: TGTGCCAGCAGCGCCGCAGGGGCACGTGGAAACACCATATATTTT. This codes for CASSAAGARGNTIYF.

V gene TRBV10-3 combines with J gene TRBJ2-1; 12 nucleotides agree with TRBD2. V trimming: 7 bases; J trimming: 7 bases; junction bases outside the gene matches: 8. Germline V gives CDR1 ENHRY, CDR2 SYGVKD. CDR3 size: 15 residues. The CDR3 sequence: CAITSSGGAGNEQFF. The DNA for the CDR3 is TGTGCCATCACCTCTAGCGGGGGGGCTGGGAATGAGCAGTTCTTC.

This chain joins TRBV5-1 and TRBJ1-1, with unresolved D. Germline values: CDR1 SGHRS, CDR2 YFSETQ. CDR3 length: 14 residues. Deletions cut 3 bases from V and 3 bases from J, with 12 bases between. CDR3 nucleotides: TGCGCCAGCAGCTATCAACCGGAGGACACTGAAGCTTTCTTT. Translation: CASSYQPEDTEAFF. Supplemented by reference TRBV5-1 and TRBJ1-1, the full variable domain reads KAGVTQTPRYLIKTRGQQVTLSCSPISGHRSVSWYQQTPGQGLQFLFEYFSETQRNKGNFPGRFSGRQFSNSRSEMNVSTLELGDSALYLCASSYQPEDTEAFFGQGTRLTVV.

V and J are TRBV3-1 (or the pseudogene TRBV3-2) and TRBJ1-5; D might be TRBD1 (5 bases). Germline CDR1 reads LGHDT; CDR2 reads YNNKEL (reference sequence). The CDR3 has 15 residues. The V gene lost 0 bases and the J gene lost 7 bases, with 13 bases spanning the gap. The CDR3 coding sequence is TGTGCCAGCAGCCAAGAGGGAGGGCAGGGCCAGCCCCAGCATTTT. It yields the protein CASSQEGGQGQPQHF.

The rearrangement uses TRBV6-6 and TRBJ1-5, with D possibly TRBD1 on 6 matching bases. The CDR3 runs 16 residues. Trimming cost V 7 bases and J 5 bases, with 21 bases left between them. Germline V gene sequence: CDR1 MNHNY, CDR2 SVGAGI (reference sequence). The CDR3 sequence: CASTEGPTGSHQPQHF. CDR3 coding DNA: TGTGCCAGCACCGAGGGTCCTACAGGGTCCCATCAGCCCCAGCATTTT.

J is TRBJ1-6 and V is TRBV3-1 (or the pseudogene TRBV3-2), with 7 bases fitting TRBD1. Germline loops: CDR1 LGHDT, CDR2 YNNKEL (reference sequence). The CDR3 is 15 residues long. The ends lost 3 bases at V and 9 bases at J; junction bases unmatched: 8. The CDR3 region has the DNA TGTGCCAGCAGCCATGGAGACAGGGACGGTTCACCCCTCCACTTT. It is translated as CASSHGDRDGSPLHF.

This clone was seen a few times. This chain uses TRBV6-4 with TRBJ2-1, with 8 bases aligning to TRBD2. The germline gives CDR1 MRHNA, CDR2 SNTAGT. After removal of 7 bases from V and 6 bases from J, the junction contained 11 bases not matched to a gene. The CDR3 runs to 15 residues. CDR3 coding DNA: TGTGCCAGCAAAGCCCTAGCGGGCGATCCCAATGAGCAGTTCTTC. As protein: CASKALAGDPNEQFF.

This CDR3 reads CASSQRGKEGNEQFF. CDR3 sequence (DNA): TGTGCCAGTAGCCAACGGGGGAAAGAAGGCAATGAGCAGTTCTTC. The chain combines TRBV19 with TRBJ2-1; TRBD2 might be the D (6 bases). CDR1 is LNHDA and CDR2 is SQIVND in the germline V gene (reference sequence). This CDR3 is 15 amino acids long. Trimming cost V 6 bases and J 6 bases, with 18 bases left between them.